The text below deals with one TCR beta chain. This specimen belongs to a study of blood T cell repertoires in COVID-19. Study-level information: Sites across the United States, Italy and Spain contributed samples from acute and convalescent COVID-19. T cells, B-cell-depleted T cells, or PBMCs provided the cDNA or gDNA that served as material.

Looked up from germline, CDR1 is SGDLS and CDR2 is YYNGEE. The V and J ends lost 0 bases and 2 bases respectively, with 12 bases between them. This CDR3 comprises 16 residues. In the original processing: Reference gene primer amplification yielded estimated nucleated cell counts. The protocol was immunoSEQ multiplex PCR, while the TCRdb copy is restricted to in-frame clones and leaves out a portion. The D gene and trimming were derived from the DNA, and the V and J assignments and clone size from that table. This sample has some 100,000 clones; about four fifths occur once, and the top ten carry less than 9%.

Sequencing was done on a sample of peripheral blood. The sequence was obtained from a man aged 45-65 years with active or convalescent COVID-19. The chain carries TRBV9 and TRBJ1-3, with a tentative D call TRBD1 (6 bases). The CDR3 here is CASSVGTGQAGNTIYF. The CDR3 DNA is TGTGCCAGCAGCGTAGGCACAGGGCAGGCTGGAAACACCATATATTTT. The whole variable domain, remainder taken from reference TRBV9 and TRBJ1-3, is DSGVTQTPKHLITATGQRVTLRCSPRSGDLSVYWYQQSLDQGLQFLIQYYNGEERAKGNILERFSAQQFPDLHSELNLSSLELGDSALYFCASSVGTGQAGNTIYFGEGSWLTVV.